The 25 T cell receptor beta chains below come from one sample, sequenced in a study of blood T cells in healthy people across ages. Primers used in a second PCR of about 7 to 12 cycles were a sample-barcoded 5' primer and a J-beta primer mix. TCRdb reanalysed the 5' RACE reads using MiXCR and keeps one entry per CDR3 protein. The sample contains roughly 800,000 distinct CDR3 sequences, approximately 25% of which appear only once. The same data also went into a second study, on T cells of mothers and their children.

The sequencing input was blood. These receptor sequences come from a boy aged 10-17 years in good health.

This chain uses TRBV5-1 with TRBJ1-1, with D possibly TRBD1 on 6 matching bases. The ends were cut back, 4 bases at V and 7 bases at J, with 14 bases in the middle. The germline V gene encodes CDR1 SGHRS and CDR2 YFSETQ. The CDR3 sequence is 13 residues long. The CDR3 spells CASSGPGASEAFF. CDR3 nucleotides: TGCGCCAGCAGCGGCCCAGGGGCCAGTGAAGCTTTCTTT.

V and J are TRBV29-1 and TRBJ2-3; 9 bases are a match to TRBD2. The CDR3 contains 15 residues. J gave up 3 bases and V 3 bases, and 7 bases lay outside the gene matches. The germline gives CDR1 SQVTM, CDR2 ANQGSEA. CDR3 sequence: CSVDSRGLATDTQYF. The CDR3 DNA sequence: TGCAGCGTTGACAGTCGGGGACTAGCAACAGATACGCAGTATTTT.

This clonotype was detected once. This CDR3 is CASSGGSPGTQYF. CDR3 bases: TGTGCCAGCAGCGGGGGGAGCCCCGGGACCCAGTACTTC. This chain joins TRBV9 and TRBJ2-5; D is perhaps TRBD1 or TRBD2 (5 bases each). Germline CDR1 is SGDLS and CDR2 is YYNGEE. This CDR3 is 13 amino acids long. The germline V and J ends were trimmed by 3 bases and 7 bases, with 13 bases remaining between them.

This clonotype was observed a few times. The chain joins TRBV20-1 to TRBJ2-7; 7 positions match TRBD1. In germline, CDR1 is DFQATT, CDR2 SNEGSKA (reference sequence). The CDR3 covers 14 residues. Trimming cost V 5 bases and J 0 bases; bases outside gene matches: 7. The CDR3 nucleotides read TGCAGTGCTGCGGACAGGCCTAGCTCCTACGAGCAGTACTTC. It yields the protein CSAADRPSSYEQYF.

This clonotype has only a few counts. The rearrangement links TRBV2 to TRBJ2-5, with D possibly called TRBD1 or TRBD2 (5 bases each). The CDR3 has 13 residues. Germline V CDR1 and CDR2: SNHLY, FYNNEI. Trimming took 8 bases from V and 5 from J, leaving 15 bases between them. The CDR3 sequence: CASARAWGETQYF. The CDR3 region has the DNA TGTGCCAGCGCGAGGGCATGGGGGGAGACCCAGTACTTC.

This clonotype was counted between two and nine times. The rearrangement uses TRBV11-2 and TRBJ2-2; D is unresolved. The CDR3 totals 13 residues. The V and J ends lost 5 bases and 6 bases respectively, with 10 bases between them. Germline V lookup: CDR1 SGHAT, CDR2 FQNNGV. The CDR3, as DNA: TGTGCCAGCAGCCTCCACTTGGCCGGGGAGCTGTTTTTT. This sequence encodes CASSLHLAGELFF.

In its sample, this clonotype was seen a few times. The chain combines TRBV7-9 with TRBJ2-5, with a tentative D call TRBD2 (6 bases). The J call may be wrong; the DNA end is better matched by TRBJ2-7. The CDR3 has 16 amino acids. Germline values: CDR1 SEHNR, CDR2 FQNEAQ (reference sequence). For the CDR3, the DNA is TGTGCCAGCAGCTTAGCGCGGGACCGCGCGTCCTACGAGCAGTACTTC. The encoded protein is CASSLARDRASYEQYF.

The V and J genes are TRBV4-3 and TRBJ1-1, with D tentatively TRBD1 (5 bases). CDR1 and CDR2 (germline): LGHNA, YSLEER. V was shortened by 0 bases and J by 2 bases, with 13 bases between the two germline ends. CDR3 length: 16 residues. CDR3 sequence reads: CASSQDPRGPNTEAFF. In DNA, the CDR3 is TGCGCCAGCAGCCAAGATCCCCGGGGCCCTAACACTGAAGCTTTCTTT.

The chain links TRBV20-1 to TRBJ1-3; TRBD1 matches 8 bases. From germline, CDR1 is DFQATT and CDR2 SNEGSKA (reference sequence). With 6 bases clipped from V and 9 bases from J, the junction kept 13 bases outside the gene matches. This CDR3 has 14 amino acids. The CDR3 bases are TGCAGTGCCCCGACAGGGGATTTTCTTAGCACCATATATTTT. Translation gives CSAPTGDFLSTIYF.

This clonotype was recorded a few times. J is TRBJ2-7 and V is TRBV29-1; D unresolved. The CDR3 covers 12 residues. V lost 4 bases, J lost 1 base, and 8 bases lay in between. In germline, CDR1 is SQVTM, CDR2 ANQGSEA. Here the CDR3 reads CSVVWGSYEQYF. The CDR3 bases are TGCAGCGTTGTCTGGGGTTCCTACGAGCAGTACTTC.

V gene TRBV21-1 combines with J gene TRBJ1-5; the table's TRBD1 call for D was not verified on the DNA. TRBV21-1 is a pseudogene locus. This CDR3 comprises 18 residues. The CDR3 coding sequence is TGTGCCAGCAGCAAAGCAGTGGGACAGGGCCCTAAGGCTGGGCCCCAGCATTTT. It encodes CASSKAVGQGPKAGPQHF.

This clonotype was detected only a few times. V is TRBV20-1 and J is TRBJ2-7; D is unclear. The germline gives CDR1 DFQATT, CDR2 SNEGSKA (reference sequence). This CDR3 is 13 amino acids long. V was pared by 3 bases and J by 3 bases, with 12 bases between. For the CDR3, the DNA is TGCAGTGCTAGGGAGAGGCCCTTCTACGAGCAGTACTTC. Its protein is CSARERPFYEQYF.

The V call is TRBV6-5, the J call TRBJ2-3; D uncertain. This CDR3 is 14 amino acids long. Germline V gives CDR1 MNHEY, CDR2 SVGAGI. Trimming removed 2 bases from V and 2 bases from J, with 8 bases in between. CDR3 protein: CASSYRQNTDTQYF. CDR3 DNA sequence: TGTGCCAGCAGTTACCGACAAAACACAGATACGCAGTATTTT.

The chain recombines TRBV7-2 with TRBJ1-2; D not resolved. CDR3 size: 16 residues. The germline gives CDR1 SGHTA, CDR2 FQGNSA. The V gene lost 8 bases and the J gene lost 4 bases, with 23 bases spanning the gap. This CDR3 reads CASGTGLGMGGYGYTF. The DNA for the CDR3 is TGTGCCAGCGGCACCGGACTGGGGATGGGTGGCTATGGCTACACCTTC.

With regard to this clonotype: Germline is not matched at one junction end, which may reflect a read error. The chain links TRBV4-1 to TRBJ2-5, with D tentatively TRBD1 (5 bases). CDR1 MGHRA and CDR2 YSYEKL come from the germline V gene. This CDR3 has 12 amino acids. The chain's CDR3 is CATSQGAVPQFF. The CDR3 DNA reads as TGCGCCACCAGCCAAGGGGCGGTCCCGCAATTCTTC.

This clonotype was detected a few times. CDR3 protein: CASREVTYEQYF. For the CDR3, the DNA is TGTGCCAGCAGGGAGGTGACCTACGAGCAGTACTTC. This sequence joins TRBV6-1 and TRBJ2-5; possible D gene TRBD2, 5 bases. Matching the DNA end better, TRBJ2-7 makes the J call doubtful. In germline, CDR1 is MNHNS, CDR2 SASEGT. CDR3 length equals 12 residues.

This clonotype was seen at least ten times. The CDR3 spells CASSLRLAASYNEQFF. In DNA, the CDR3 is TGCGCCAGCAGCTTGAGACTAGCGGCCTCCTACAATGAGCAGTTCTTC. This chain connects TRBV5-1 to TRBJ2-1; 9 bases fit TRBD2. The V and J ends lost 1 base and 0 bases, in that order; junction bases with no gene match: 2. The V gene's germline CDR1 is SGHRS and CDR2 YFSETQ. The CDR3 length is 16 residues.

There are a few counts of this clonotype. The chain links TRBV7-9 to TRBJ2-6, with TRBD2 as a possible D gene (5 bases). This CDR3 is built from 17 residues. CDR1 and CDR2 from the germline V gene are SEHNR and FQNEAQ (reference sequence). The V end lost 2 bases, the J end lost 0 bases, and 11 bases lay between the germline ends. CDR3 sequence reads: CASSLRFGSSGANVLTF. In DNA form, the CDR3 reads TGTGCCAGCAGCTTACGGTTTGGGAGCTCTGGGGCCAACGTCCTGACTTTC.

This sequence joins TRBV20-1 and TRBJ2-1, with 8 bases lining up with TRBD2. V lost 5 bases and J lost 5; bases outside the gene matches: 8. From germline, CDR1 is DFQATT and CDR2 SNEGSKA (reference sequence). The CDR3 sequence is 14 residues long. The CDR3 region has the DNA TGCAGTGCTCCCTCCCCCGGGAGGGACAATGAGCAGTTCTTC. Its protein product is CSAPSPGRDNEQFF.

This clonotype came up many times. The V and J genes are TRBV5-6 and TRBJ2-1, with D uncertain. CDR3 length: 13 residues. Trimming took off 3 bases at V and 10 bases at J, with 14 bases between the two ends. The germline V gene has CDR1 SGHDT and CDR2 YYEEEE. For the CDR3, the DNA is TGTGCCAGCAGCTACCGGACCGCTTGGGAGCAGTTCTTC. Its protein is CASSYRTAWEQFF.

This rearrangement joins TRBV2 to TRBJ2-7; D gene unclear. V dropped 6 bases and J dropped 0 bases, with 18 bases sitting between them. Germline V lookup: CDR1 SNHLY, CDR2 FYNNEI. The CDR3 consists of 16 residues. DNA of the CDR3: TGTGCCAGCAGGGCATCGTCCTCCTCCTACTCCTACGAGCAGTACTTC. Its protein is CASRASSSSYSYEQYF.

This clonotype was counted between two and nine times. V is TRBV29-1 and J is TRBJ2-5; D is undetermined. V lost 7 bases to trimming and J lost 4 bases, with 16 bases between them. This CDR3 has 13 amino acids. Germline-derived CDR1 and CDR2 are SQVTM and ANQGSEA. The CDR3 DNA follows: TGCAGCGGAGAGGACCCAACCAGAGAGACCCAGTACTTC. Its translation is CSGEDPTRETQYF.

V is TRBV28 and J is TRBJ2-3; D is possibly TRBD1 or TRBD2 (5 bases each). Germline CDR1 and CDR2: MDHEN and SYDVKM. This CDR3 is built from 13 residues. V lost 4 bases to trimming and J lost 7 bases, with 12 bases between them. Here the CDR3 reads CASSSVRGNTQYF. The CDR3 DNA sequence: TGTGCCAGCAGTTCGGTGAGGGGAAATACGCAGTATTTT.

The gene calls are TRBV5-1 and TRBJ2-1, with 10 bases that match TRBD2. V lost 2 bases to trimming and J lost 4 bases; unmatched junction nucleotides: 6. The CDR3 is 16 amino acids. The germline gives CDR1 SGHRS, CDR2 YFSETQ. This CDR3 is CASSFRTSGDYNEQFF. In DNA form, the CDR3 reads TGCGCCAGCAGCTTTAGGACTAGCGGCGATTACAATGAGCAGTTCTTC.

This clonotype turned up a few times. The CDR3 loop reads CASSLDVSGGDEQFF. The CDR3 coding sequence is TGTGCCAGCAGCTTAGACGTCTCCGGAGGCGATGAGCAGTTCTTC. J is TRBJ2-1 and V is TRBV11-2; TRBD2 is a possible D gene (5 bases). The CDR3 is made up of 15 amino acids. CDR1 and CDR2 (germline): SGHAT, FQNNGV. V shed 0 bases and J shed 8 bases, with 14 bases lying between them.